This is a list of T cell receptor beta chains from one sample in a study of T-cell reconstitution after alpha-beta-depleted transplantation in children. TCRdb re-derived calls from the PCR reads in MiXCR, one entry per CDR3 protein. The repertoire includes 440,000 or so distinct CDR3 sequences, roughly a tenth of them detected once, and nearly 5.5% sits in the top ten. Sequences were derived from PBMCs from the stem cell graft donor, sampled from the stem cell graft. These receptors originate from a human donor who donated a stem cell graft to a child with acute myeloid leukemia. Each CDR3 is given with its conserved first and last residue. A D gene is named only where the DNA matches it firmly. Clone size appears in some rows only: once, few, many, or a class for an expanded clone.

d_gene,abundance,j_gene,v_gene,CDR3nt,CDR3aa
NA,many,TRBJ1-1,TRBV5-1,TGCGCCAGCAGCTTGGGGCCGTCGAACACTGAAGCTTTCTTT,CASSLGPSNTEAFF
NA,few,TRBJ1-1,TRBV5-1,TGCGCCAGCAGCTTGGTTCGGGGGCAAGTAACTGAAGCTTTCTTT,CASSLVRGQVTEAFF
NA,few,TRBJ2-2,TRBV3-1,TGTGCCAGCAGCCAGGGGACAACCACCGGGGAGCTGTTTTTT,CASSQGTTTGELFF
NA,many,TRBJ2-3,TRBV16,TGTGCCAGCAGCCAATGGATTAGGGGGGGGCCGGAAGGCACAGATACGCAGTATTTT,CASSQWIRGGPEGTDTQYF
NA,few,TRBJ2-3,TRBV12-3/TRBV12-4,TGTGCCAGCAGGGAATTCAGCCACTACGCCACAGATACGCAGTATTTT,CASREFSHYATDTQYF
TRBD2,many,TRBJ2-5,TRBV18,TGTGCCAGCTCTCCGGGACTAGCGGGAAGCACTAAAGAGACCCAGTACTTC,CASSPGLAGSTKETQYF
TRBD1,many,TRBJ1-1,TRBV5-1,TGCGCCAGCAGCCCCGGGACAGGGGGCACTGAAGCTTTCTTT,CASSPGTGGTEAFF
TRBD2,few,TRBJ2-2,TRBV7-3,TGTGCCAGCAGCGCGCCTAGCGGGGGGAACACCGGGGAGCTGTTTTTT,CASSAPSGGNTGELFF
NA,many,TRBJ2-2,TRBV12-3/TRBV12-4,TGTGCCAGCAGACCAACAGGGCAAACCGGGGAGCTGTTTTTT,CASRPTGQTGELFF
NA,few,TRBJ2-7,TRBV29-1,TGCAGCGTTGATGTGGTTGGCCGTACAGGGAACTACGAGCAGTACTTC,CSVDVVGRTGNYEQYF
NA,NA,TRBJ2-3,TRBV6-5,TGTGCCAGCAGTTACACGTTGGGAGCAGATACGCAGTATTTT,CASSYTLGADTQYF
NA,NA,TRBJ2-2,TRBV29-1,TGCAGCGTTGAAAAGACTAGGTCCGGGGAGCTGTTTTTT,CSVEKTRSGELFF
TRBD1,few,TRBJ1-2,TRBV29-1,TGCAGCTTCGGACAGGGGAGGCATGGCTACACCTTC,CSFGQGRHGYTF
NA,few,TRBJ2-5,TRBV18,TGTGCCAGCTCACCAAGCCCCGCAGAGACCCAGTACTTC,CASSPSPAETQYF
NA,few,TRBJ1-4,TRBV7-9,TGTGCCAGCAGCTTGGGGGGGACCAGCAGTGAAAAACTGTTTTTT,CASSLGGTSSEKLFF
NA,NA,TRBJ2-7,TRBV7-2,TGTGCCAGCAGCTTACTCGTCTTCGGGAGCGCTTACGAGCAGTACTTC,CASSLLVFGSAYEQYF
NA,NA,TRBJ1-1,TRBV29-1,TGCAGCGTTAGGCCCTCCTCGAGGGTGGGGAACACTGAAGCTTTCTTT,CSVRPSSRVGNTEAFF
NA,NA,TRBJ1-4,TRBV5-1,TGCGCCAGCAGCTTGGGTCTAACGGAGGGATATGCTGAAAAACTGTTTTTT,CASSLGLTEGYAEKLFF
TRBD1,NA,TRBJ1-5,TRBV30,TGTGCCTGCCCCAGGGGGGGCAGGGCTAGCAATCAGCCCCAGCATTTT,CACPRGGRASNQPQHF
NA,NA,TRBJ1-1,TRBV5-1,TGCGCCAGCAGCAGCCGGACACCGAAGGCTGAAGCTTTCTTT,CASSSRTPKAEAFF
NA,NA,TRBJ2-7,TRBV27,TGTGCCAGCAGCCCTCTGACCGGGACAAGCGACGAGCAGTACTTC,CASSPLTGTSDEQYF
NA,many,TRBJ2-1,TRBV7-6,TGTGCCAGCAGCTTGAGGGAAGATGAGCAGTTCTTC,CASSLREDEQFF
TRBD1,few,TRBJ1-1,TRBV12-3/TRBV12-4,TGTGCCAGCACCGACTTCCTAATGGGCGGGACAGGGAACATGAACACTGAAGCTTTCTTT,CASTDFLMGGTGNMNTEAFF
TRBD1,NA,TRBJ1-2,TRBV6-1,TGTGCCAGCAGTGAAAACAGGGGTCTGTATGGCTACACCTTC,CASSENRGLYGYTF